A single T cell receptor beta chain is shown here with its context. This sample is part of a study of cytomegalovirus exposure and HLA in healthy donors. V was pared by 3 bases and J by 1 base, with 15 bases between. Germline V gene data show CDR1 as LNHDA and CDR2 as SQIVND (reference sequence). The CDR3 is 16 amino acids. The PCR was carried out with 60 Vbeta primers and 13 Jbeta primers. Clones were sequenced by immunoSEQ multiplex PCR, and TCRdb holds only the in-frame ones, with some missing. The data contain more than 100,000 clones, around three quarters of them singletons. The chain couples TRBV19 to TRBJ1-1; weak D call: TRBD1 (6 bases). This TCR was recovered from a man in his forties or fifties in good health and CMV-seronegative. The sequencing sample was made of PBMCs. CDR3 nucleotide sequence: TGTGCCAGTAGTATGTACGGGGGGCGGGGGAACACTGAAGCTTTCTTT. This sequence encodes CASSMYGGRGNTEAFF.